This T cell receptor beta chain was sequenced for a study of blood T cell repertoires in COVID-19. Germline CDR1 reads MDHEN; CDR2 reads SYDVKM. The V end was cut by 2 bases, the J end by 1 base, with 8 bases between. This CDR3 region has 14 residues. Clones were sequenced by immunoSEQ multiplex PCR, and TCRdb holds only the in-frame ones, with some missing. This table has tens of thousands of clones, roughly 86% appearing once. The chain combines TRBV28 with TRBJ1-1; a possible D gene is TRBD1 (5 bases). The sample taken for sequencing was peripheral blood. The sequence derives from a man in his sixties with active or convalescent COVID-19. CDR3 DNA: TGTGCCAGCAGTTTAAACCAGGGGAACACTGAAGCTTTCTTT. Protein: CASSLNQGNTEAFF.